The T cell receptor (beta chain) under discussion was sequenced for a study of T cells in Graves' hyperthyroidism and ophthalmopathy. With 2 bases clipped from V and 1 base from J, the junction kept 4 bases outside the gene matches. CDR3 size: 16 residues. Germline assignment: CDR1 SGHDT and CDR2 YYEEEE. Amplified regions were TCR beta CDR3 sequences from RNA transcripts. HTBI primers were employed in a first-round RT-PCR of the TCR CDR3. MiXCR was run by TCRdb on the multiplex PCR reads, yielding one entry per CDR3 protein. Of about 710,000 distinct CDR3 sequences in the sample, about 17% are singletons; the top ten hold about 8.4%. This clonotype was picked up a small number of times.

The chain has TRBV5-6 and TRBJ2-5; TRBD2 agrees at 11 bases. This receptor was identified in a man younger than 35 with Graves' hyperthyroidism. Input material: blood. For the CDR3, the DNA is TGTGCCAGCAGCTTAACTAGCGGGAGTGGCCAAGAGACCCAGTACTTC. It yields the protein CASSLTSGSGQETQYF.